This T cell receptor (beta chain) was recorded in a study of T-cell memory formation after mild COVID-19. The study, taken as a whole, reports: Confirmation was lacking for SARS-CoV-2 specificity of second-wave clones that peaked on day 37. Contracting CD8+ clones were enriched in EMRA, CD4+ mainly in CM and EM.

About this clonotype: Its specificity is not known.

One entry per CDR3 protein, called by TCRdb with MiXCR from the 5' RACE reads. In the table there are 550,000 to 700,000 distinct CDR3 sequences, about a sixth of which are singletons. This TCR was recovered from an adult woman who had mild COVID-19 (a few samples of this study predate the infection). Cell type and time point are not known. Source material: PBMCs or a T cell subset sorted from them (not recorded which).

CDR3 protein: CASRGSHYEQYF. Written as DNA, the CDR3 is TGTGCCAGCAGGGGTAGTCACTACGAGCAGTACTTC. The V and J genes are TRBV3-1 and TRBJ2-7, with D hard to call. The CDR3 totals 12 residues. Germline V gene lookup returns CDR1 LGHDT and CDR2 YNNKEL (reference sequence). The V end lost 6 bases, the J end lost 3 bases, and 9 bases lay between the germline ends.